This note documents a single T cell receptor beta chain sequence. The antigen remains unidentified. The data stem from a study of cytomegalovirus exposure and HLA in healthy donors. Study-wide results and caveats: Rarity marked most TCR sequences, yet some public TCRs occurred in many donors.

TCRdb keeps only in-frame clones here, not all; method: immunoSEQ multiplex PCR. Counted here are 100,000 to 150,000 clones, roughly nine tenths occurring once; the ten biggest clones make up around 1.1%. V lost 8 bases to trimming and J lost 0 bases; unmatched junction nucleotides: 4. The CDR3 runs to 14 residues. From germline, CDR1 is LNHNV and CDR2 YYDKDF (reference sequence). The donors were members of the validation cohort comprising 100 to 150 subjects, separate from the roughly 690-subject first cohort. The TCR originated in a woman younger than 30 in good health and CMV-seronegative. Sequencing was carried out using PBMCs. The chain combines TRBV15 with TRBJ2-3, with 8 bases lining up with TRBD2. The chain's CDR3 is CATAASGSTDTQYF. For the CDR3, the DNA is TGTGCCACCGCGGCTAGCGGGAGCACAGATACGCAGTATTTT. The full variable domain, completed using reference TRBV15 and TRBJ2-3, is DAMVIQNPRYQVTQFGKPVTLSCSQTLNHNVMYWYQQKSSQAPKLLFHYYDKDFNNEADTPDNFQSRRPNTSFCFLDIRSPGLGDTAMYLCATAASGSTDTQYFGPGTRLTVL.